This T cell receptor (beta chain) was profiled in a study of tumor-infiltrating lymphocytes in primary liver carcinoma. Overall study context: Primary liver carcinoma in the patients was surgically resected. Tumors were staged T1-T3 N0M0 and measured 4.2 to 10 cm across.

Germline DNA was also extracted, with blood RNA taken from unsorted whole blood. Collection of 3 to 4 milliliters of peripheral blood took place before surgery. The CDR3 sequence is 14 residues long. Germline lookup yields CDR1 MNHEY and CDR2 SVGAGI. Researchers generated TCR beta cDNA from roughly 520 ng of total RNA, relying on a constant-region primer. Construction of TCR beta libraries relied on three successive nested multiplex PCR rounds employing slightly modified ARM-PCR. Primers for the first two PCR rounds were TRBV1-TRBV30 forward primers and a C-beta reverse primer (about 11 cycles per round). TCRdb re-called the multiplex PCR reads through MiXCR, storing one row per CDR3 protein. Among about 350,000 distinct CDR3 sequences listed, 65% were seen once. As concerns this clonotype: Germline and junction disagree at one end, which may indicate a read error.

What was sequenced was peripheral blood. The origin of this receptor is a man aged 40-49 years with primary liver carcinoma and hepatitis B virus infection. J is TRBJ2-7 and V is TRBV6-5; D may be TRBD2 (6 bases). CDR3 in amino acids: CSSRYTGRGYEQYF. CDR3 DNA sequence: TGTTCCAGCAGGTATACCGGGAGAGGTTACGAGCAGTACTTC.